The 5 T cell receptor beta chains listed next were all sequenced from one sample in a study of Tregs in tolerant kidney transplant recipients. The table came from immunoSEQ multiplex PCR; TCRdb's copy has only in-frame clones and leaves some out. The sample has about 110,000 clones; nearly 90% are singletons. The sequenced sample was CD4+ T cells from blood, obtained before the transplant. Receptor source: a human donor who received a combined kidney and bone marrow transplant.

The chain combines TRBV6-5 with TRBJ2-7, with D possibly matching TRBD2 (6 bases). With 6 bases removed from V and 0 bases from J, the gap between germline ends came to 12 bases. Per the germline V gene, CDR1 is MNHEY and CDR2 is SVGAGI. The CDR3 is 14 amino acids. DNA for the CDR3: TGTGCCAGCAGGACGCCGGGACTCTCCTACGAGCAGTACTTC. The encoded protein is CASRTPGLSYEQYF.

The V gene is TRBV7-2, the J gene TRBJ1-1, with 9 bases aligning to TRBD1. The ends lost 1 base at V and 1 base at J; junction bases unmatched: 7. Germline CDR1 is SGHTA and CDR2 is FQGNSA. The length of the CDR3 is 17 residues. CDR3 protein: CASSLGGQGRPNTEAFF. CDR3 nucleotide sequence: TGTGCCAGCAGCTTAGGCGGACAGGGGAGGCCGAACACTGAAGCTTTCTTT. The full variable domain, in which reference TRBV7-2 and TRBJ1-1 provide the parts outside the CDR3, is GAGVSQSPSNKVTEKGKDVELRCDPISGHTALYWYRQSLGQGLEFLIYFQGNSAPDKSGLPSDRFSAERTGGSVSTLTIQRTQQEDSAVYLCASSLGGQGRPNTEAFFGQGTRLTVV.

The chain carries TRBV5-1 and TRBJ1-4; the D is unclear. Trimming shortened V by 5 bases and J by 3 bases, and 14 bases separated the two germline ends. There are 15 residues in the CDR3. Germline V CDR1 and CDR2: SGHRS, YFSETQ. CDR3 in DNA: TGCGCCAGCAGTCCTGACTGGGTATCTAATGAAAAACTGTTTTTT. This encodes CASSPDWVSNEKLFF.

The chain combines TRBV13 with TRBJ1-2; tentative D call: TRBD1 (6 bases). Deletions cut 6 bases from V and 5 bases from J, with 13 bases between. Germline CDR1 is PRHDT and CDR2 is FYEKMQ (reference sequence). This CDR3 has 13 amino acids. DNA of the CDR3: TGTGCCAGCAGTTCAAGGGGGTTTTATGGCTACACCTTC. As protein: CASSSRGFYGYTF. Full variable domain (remainder filled in from reference TRBV13 and TRBJ1-2): AAGVIQSPRHLIKEKRETATLKCYPIPRHDTVYWYQQGPGQDPQFLISFYEKMQSDKGSIPDRFSAQQFSDYHSELNMSSLELGDSALYFCASSSRGFYGYTFGSGTRLTVV.

The chain is built from TRBV6-5 and TRBJ1-2; TRBD1 is a possible D gene (5 bases). This CDR3 is 13 amino acids long. V lost 7 bases, J lost 8 bases, and 17 bases lay in between. In germline, CDR1 is MNHEY, CDR2 SVGAGI. The CDR3 here is CASTNGGSGGYTF. In DNA, the CDR3 is TGTGCCAGCACTAACGGGGGGAGTGGAGGCTACACCTTC.